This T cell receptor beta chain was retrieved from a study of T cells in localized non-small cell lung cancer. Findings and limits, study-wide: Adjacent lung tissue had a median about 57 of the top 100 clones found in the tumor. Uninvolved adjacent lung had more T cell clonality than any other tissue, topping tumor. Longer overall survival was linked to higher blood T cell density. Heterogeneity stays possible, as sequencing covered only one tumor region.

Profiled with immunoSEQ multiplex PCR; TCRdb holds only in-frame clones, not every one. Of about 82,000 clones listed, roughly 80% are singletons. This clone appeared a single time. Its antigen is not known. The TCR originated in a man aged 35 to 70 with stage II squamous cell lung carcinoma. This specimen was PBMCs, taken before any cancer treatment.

The CDR3 sequence: CASSVELAGEQYF. CDR3 nucleotide sequence: TGTGCCAGCAGCGTAGAACTAGCGGGCGAGCAGTACTTC. V gene TRBV9 combines with J gene TRBJ2-7; TRBD2 agrees at 9 bases. The J segment lost 6 bases and the V segment lost 0 bases, leaving 1 base of the junction unmatched. CDR3 length equals 13 residues. Germline CDR1 and CDR2: SGDLS and YYNGEE.